A single sample is the source of the 6 T cell receptor beta chains below, sequenced in a study of cytomegalovirus exposure and HLA in healthy donors. Primers included in the PCR were 60 Vbeta and 13 Jbeta primers. This table comes from immunoSEQ multiplex PCR, and its TCRdb copy is limited to in-frame clones, with some not included. The sample lists 150,000 to 200,000 clones; just over 70% were seen once. Sequenced material: PBMCs. These receptors came from a man in his late teens or twenties in good health and CMV-seropositive.

This clone was picked up one time. The same CDR3 also results from other DNA sequences found in this sample. The J gene is TRBJ2-1, the V gene TRBV5-1; tentative D call: TRBD2 (6 bases). This CDR3 is built from 13 residues. Between the trimmed V and J ends, which lost 2 bases and 6 bases, there was a span of 9 bases. Germline CDR1 reads SGHRS; CDR2 reads YFSETQ. Written as DNA, the CDR3 is TGCGCCAGCAGCTTCACCGGGGGCAATGAGCAGTTCTTC. Amino acids: CASSFTGGNEQFF.

The chain has TRBV6-5 and TRBJ2-1, with D tentatively TRBD1 (6 bases). The CDR3 contains 14 residues. The V end lost 2 bases, the J end lost 7 bases, and 12 bases lay between the germline ends. From germline, CDR1 is MNHEY and CDR2 SVGAGI. The CDR3 is CASSYGQGTNEQFF. CDR3 nucleotides: TGTGCCAGCAGTTACGGGCAGGGGACGAATGAGCAGTTCTTC.

V is TRBV18 and J is TRBJ1-5, with TRBD1 as a possible D gene (5 bases). The germline gives CDR1 KGHSH, CDR2 LQKENI. The ends were cut back, 6 bases at V and 1 base at J, with 16 bases in the middle. The CDR3 loop spans 16 amino acids. CDR3 DNA sequence: TGTGCCAGCTCTCCCACAGGCGGCCTGAGCAATCAGCCCCAGCATTTT. Translated, it gives CASSPTGGLSNQPQHF.

On this clone: The sample holds other DNA sequences that translate to the same CDR3. V usage is TRBV27 and J usage is TRBJ1-1; D gene uncertain. V lost 0 bases, J lost 1 base, and 3 bases lay in between. This CDR3 is built from 13 residues. CDR1 is MNHEY, CDR2 SMNVEV, per germline (reference sequence). CDR3 protein: CASSLSRNTEAFF. DNA of the CDR3: TGTGCCAGCAGTTTATCGCGGAACACTGAAGCTTTCTTT.

V usage is TRBV19 and J usage is TRBJ1-4; TRBD1 agrees at 8 bases. The CDR3 loop spans 15 amino acids. Germline values: CDR1 LNHDA, CDR2 SQIVND (reference sequence). After removal of 4 bases from V and 5 bases from J, the junction contained 6 bases not matched to a gene. The CDR3 nucleotides read TGTGCCAGTAGTAATCTAGGACAGGGAAATGAAAAACTGTTTTTT. Amino acids: CASSNLGQGNEKLFF.

The chain recombines TRBV29-1 with TRBJ1-1, with D uncertain. Germline assignment: CDR1 SQVTM and CDR2 ANQGSEA. The CDR3 is made up of 11 amino acids. The CDR3 loop is CTREGLTEAFF. Written as DNA, the CDR3 is TGCACACGGGAGGGCTTGACTGAAGCTTTCTTT.